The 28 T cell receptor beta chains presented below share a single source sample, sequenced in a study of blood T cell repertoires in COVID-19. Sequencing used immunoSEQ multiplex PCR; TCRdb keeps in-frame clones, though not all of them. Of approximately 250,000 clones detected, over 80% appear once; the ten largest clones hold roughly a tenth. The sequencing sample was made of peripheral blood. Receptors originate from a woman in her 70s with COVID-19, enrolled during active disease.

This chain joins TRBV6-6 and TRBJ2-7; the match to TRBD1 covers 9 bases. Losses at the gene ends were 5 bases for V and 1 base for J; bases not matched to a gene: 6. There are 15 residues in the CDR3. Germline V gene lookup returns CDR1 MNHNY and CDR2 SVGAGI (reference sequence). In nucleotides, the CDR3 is TGTGCCAGCAGTGACAGGACAGGGGCTTCCTACGAGCAGTACTTC. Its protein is CASSDRTGASYEQYF.

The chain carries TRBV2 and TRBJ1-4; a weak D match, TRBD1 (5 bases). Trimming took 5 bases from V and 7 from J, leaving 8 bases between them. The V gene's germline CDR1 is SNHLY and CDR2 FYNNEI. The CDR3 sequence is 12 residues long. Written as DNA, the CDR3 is TGTGCCAGCAGTTTCGGGGGTGAAAAACTGTTTTTT. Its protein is CASSFGGEKLFF. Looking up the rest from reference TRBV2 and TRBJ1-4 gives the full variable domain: EPEVTQTPSHQVTQMGQEVILRCVPISNHLYFYWYRQILGQKVEFLVSFYNNEISEKSEIFDDQFSVERPDGSNFTLKIRSTKLEDSAMYFCASSFGGEKLFFGSGTQLSVL.

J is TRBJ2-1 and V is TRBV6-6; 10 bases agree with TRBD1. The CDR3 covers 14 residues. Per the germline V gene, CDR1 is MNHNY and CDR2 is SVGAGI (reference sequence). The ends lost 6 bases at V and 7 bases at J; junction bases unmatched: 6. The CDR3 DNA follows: TGTGCCAGCAGAAGACAGGGGGCTAAGAATGAGCAGTTCTTC. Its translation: CASRRQGAKNEQFF.

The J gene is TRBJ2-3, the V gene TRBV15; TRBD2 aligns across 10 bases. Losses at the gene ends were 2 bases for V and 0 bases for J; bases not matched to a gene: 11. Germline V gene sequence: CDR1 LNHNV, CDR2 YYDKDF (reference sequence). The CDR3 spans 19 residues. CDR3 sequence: CATSRSIITSGASTDTQYF. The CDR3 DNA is TGTGCCACCAGCAGAAGCATCATAACTAGCGGGGCCAGCACAGATACGCAGTATTTT.

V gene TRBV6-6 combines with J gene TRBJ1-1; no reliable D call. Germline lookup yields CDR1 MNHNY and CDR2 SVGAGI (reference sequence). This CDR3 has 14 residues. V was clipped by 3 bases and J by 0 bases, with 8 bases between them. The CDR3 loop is CASSYAELNTEAFF. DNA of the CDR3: TGTGCCAGCAGTTATGCAGAATTGAACACTGAAGCTTTCTTT.

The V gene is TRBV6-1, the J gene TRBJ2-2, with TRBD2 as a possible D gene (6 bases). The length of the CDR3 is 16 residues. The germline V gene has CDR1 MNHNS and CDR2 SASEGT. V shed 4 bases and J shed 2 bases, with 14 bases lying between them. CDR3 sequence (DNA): TGTGCCAGCAGTGGCTTTAGCGGAGCTAACACCGGGGAGCTGTTTTTT. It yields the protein CASSGFSGANTGELFF.

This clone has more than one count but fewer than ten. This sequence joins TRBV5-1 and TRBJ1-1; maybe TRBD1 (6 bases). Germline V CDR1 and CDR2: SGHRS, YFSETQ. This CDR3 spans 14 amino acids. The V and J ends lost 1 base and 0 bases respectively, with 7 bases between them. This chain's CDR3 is CASSLWTVNTEAFF. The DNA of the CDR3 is TGCGCCAGCAGCTTGTGGACAGTGAACACTGAAGCTTTCTTT.

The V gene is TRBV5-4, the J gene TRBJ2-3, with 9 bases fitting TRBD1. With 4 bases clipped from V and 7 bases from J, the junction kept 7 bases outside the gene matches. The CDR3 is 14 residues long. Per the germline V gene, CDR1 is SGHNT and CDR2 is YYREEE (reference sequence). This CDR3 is CASSIPGQGYTQYF. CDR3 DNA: TGTGCCAGCAGCATACCGGGACAGGGATATACGCAGTATTTT.

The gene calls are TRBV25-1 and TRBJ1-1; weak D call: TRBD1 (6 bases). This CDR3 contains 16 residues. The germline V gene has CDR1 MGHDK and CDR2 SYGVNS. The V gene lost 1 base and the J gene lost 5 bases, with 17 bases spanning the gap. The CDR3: CASSEWDGRGSTEAFF. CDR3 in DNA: TGTGCCAGCAGTGAATGGGATGGAAGGGGGAGTACTGAAGCTTTCTTT.

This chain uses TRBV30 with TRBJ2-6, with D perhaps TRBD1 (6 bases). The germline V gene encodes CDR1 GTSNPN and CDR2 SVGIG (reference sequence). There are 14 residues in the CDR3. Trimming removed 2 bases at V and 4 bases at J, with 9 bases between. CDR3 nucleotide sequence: TGTGCCTGGAGTCAGGGGTCCGGGGCCAACGTCCTGACTTTC. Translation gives CAWSQGSGANVLTF.

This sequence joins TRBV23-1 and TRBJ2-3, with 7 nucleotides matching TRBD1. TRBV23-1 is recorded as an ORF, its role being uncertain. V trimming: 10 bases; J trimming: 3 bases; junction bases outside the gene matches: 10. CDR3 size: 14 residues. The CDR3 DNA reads TGCGCCATATCTACAGGGGTGGGAACAGATACGCAGTATTTT. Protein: CAISTGVGTDTQYF.

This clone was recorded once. CDR3 amino acids: CASSSLDRGETQYF. The CDR3 DNA is TGTGCCAGCAGCTCATTGGACAGGGGCGAGACCCAGTACTTC. This chain uses TRBV5-4 with TRBJ2-5; 9 bases fit TRBD1. The junction had 5 bases not matched to a gene; V was cut back by 3 bases and J by 5 bases. Germline V gene sequence: CDR1 SGHNT, CDR2 YYREEE (reference sequence). The CDR3 runs 14 residues.

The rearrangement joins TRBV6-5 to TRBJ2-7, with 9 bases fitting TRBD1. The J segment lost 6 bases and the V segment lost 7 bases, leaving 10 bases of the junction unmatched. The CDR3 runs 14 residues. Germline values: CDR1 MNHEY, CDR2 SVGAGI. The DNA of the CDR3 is TGTGCCAGCAAGCGTGGGACAGGGAGCCGCGAGCAGTACTTC. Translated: CASKRGTGSREQYF.

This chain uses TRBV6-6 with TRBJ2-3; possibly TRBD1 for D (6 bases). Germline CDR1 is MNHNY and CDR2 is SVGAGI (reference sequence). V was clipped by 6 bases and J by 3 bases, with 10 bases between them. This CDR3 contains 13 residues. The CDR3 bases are TGTGCCAGCAGGAACCAGGGGACAGATACGCAGTATTTT. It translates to CASRNQGTDTQYF.

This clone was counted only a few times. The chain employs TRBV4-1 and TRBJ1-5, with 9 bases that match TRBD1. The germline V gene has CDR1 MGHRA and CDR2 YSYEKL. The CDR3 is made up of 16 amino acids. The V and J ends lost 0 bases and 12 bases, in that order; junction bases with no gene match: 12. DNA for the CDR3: TGCGCCAGCAGCCAAGATCGATGGACAGGGGTTAGCGACCAGCATTTT. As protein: CASSQDRWTGVSDQHF.

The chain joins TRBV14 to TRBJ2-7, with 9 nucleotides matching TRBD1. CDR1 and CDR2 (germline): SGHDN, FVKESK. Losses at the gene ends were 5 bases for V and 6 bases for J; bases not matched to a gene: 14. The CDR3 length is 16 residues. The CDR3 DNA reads TGTGCCAGCAGCTTTAGCCGGGACAGGGAATATTCCGAGCAGTACTTC. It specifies CASSFSRDREYSEQYF.

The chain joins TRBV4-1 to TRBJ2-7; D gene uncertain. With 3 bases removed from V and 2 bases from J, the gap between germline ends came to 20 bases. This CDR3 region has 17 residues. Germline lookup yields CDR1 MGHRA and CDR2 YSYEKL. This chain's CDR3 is CASSHDLRTGGPYEQYF. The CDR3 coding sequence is TGCGCCAGCAGCCACGACCTCCGAACCGGCGGCCCCTACGAGCAGTACTTC.

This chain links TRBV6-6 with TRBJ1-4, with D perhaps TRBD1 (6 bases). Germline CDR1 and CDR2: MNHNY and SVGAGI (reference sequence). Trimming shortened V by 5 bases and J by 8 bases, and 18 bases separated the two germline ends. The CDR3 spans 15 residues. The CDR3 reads CASSPLQGLGEKLFF. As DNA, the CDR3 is TGTGCCAGCAGTCCCCTACAGGGTTTAGGAGAAAAACTGTTTTTT.

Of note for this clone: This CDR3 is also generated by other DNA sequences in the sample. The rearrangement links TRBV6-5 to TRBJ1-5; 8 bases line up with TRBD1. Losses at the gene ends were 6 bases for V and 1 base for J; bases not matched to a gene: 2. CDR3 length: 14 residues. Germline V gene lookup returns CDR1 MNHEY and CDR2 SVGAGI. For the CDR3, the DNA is TGTGCCAGCAGACGACAGGGGAGCAATCAGCCCCAGCATTTT. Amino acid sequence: CASRRQGSNQPQHF.

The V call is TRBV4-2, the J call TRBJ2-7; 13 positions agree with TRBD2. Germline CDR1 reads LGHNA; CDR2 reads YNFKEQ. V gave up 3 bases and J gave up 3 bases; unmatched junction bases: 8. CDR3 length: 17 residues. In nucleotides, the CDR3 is TGTGCCAGCAGCCACCCCGGACTAGCGGGAGTGGGCTACGAGCAGTACTTC. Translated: CASSHPGLAGVGYEQYF.

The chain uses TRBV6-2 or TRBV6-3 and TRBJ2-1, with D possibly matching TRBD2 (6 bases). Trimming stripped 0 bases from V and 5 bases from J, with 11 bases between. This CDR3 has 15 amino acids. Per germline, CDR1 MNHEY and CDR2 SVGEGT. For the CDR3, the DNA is TGTGCCAGCAGTTACTCGGGACTGACAAACAATGAGCAGTTCTTC. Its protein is CASSYSGLTNNEQFF.

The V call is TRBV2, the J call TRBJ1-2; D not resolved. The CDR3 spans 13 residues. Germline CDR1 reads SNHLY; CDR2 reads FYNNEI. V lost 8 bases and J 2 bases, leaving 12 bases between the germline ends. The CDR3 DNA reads TGTGCCAGCGGAGGACTGAGAAACTATGGCTACACCTTC. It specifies CASGGLRNYGYTF.

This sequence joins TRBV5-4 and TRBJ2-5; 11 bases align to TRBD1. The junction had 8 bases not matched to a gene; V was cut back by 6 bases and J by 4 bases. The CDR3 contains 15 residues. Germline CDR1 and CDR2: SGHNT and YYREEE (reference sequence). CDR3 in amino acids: CASISGTGGVETQYF. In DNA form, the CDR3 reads TGTGCCAGCATCTCGGGGACAGGGGGTGTAGAGACCCAGTACTTC.

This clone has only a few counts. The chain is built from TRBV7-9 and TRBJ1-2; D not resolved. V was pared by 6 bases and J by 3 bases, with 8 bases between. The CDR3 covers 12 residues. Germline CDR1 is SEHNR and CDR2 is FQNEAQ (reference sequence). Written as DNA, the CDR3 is TGTGCCAGCAGTCTCCGGGACTATGGCTACACCTTC. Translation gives CASSLRDYGYTF. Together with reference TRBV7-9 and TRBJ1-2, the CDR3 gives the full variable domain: DTGVSQNPRHKITKRGQNVTFRCDPISEHNRLYWYRQTLGQGPEFLTYFQNEAQLEKSRLLSDRFSAERPKGSFSTLEIQRTEQGDSAMYLCASSLRDYGYTFGSGTRLTVV.

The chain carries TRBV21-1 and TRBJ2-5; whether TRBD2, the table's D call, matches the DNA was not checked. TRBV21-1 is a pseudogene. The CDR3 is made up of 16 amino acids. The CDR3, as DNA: TGTGCCAGCAGCGCAGGACTAGCGGGAGGGGGGGAGACCCAGTACTTC. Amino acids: CASSAGLAGGGETQYF.

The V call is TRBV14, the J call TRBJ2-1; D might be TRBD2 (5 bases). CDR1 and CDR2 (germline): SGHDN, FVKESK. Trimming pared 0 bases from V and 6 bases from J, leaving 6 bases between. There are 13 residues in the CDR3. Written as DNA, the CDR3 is TGTGCCAGCAGCCAAGAAGGAGGCAATGAGCAGTTCTTC. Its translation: CASSQEGGNEQFF. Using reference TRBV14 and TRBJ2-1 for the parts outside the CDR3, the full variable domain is EAGVTQFPSHSVIEKGQTVTLRCDPISGHDNLYWYRRVMGKEIKFLLHFVKESKQDESGMPNNRFLAERTGGTYSTLKVQPAELEDSGVYFCASSQEGGNEQFFGPGTRLTVL.

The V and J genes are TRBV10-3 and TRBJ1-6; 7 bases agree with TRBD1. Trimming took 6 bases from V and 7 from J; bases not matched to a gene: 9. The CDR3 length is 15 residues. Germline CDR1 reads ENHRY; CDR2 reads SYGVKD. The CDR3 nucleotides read TGTGCCATCAGACTTACCGGGACAGACAATTCACCCCTCCACTTT. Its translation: CAIRLTGTDNSPLHF.

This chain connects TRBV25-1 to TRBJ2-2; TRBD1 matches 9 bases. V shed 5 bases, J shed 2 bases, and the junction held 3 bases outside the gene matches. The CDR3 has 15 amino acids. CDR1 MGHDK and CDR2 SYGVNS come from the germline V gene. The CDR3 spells CASSRTGANTGELFF. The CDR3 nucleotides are TGTGCCAGCAGTCGGACAGGGGCAAACACCGGGGAGCTGTTTTTT.